These 20 T cell receptor beta chains were all obtained from the same sample, sequenced in a study of shared clonotypes between healthy human individuals. Positive CCR7 selection of CD45RO-negative cells yielded the naive CD8 cells, and terminally differentiated effector memory CD45RA+ cells were excluded. Sequencing was performed with immunoSEQ multiplex PCR; in TCRdb, only in-frame clones are kept and a portion is missing. The repertoire holds more than 500,000 clones, with roughly 95% as singletons. Material: naive CD8+ T cells sorted from blood. Receptors originate from a young woman in good health.

This clone came up once. This chain links TRBV7-5 with TRBJ2-7; TRBD2 was called by the table and not checked on the DNA. TRBV7-5 is an annotated pseudogene. The CDR3 totals 14 residues. CDR3 residues: CASSPLAGGGEQYF. The CDR3 coding sequence is TGTGCCAGCAGCCCCCTAGCGGGAGGGGGCGAGCAGTACTTC.

The gene calls are TRBV11-2 and TRBJ1-2; tentatively, D is TRBD1 (5 bases). CDR3 length equals 16 residues. Germline CDR1 is SGHAT and CDR2 is FQNNGV. Between the trimmed V and J ends, which lost 0 bases and 6 bases, there was a span of 17 bases. DNA of the CDR3: TGTGCCAGCAGCTTAGATGATTTGGGGGGGTTGGATGGCTACACCTTC. Translated, it gives CASSLDDLGGLDGYTF.

V is TRBV29-1 and J is TRBJ2-7, with 10 nucleotides matching TRBD1. Germline V gene data show CDR1 as SQVTM and CDR2 as ANQGSEA. CDR3 length equals 16 residues. Losses at the gene ends were 0 bases for V and 6 bases for J; bases not matched to a gene: 11. The CDR3 spells CSVEDSGTGVFGEQYF. The CDR3 bases are TGCAGCGTTGAAGATTCAGGGACAGGGGTTTTTGGCGAGCAGTACTTC.

The chain links TRBV9 to TRBJ1-1; D not certain. V lost 2 bases, J lost 3 bases, and 8 bases lay in between. Germline V gene data show CDR1 as SGDLS and CDR2 as YYNGEE. The CDR3 is 13 residues long. CDR3 DNA sequence: TGTGCCAGCAGCGTGCACCAGGACACTGAAGCTTTCTTT. Translation gives CASSVHQDTEAFF.

J is TRBJ2-1 and V is TRBV7-9; D call uncertain. The V gene's germline CDR1 is SEHNR and CDR2 FQNEAQ (reference sequence). V was shortened by 5 bases and J by 0 bases, with 17 bases between the two germline ends. CDR3 length equals 17 residues. CDR3 sequence reads: CASSPAVSEPSYNEQFF. The CDR3 nucleotides are TGTGCCAGCAGCCCGGCGGTATCGGAACCCTCCTACAATGAGCAGTTCTTC.

The genes are TRBV10-2 and TRBJ2-1; TRBD2 matches at 10 bases. The CDR3 consists of 14 residues. Germline values: CDR1 WSHSY, CDR2 SAAADI. J was trimmed by 5 bases and V by 3 bases; bases with no gene match: 1. The CDR3 protein is CASSDTSGNNEQFF. CDR3 nucleotides: TGCGCCAGCAGTGACACTAGCGGGAACAATGAGCAGTTCTTC.

The chain recombines TRBV11-3 with TRBJ2-3, with 10 bases aligning to TRBD2. J lost 2 bases, V lost 5 bases, and 4 bases had no gene match. The CDR3 runs 15 residues. The germline CDR1 and CDR2 sequences are SGHNT and YENEEA. For the CDR3, the DNA is TGTGCCAGCAGCGGGACTAGCGACTACACAGATACGCAGTATTTT. Amino acid sequence: CASSGTSDYTDTQYF.

This chain connects TRBV7-9 to TRBJ1-1, with unresolved D. The germline gives CDR1 SEHNR, CDR2 FQNEAQ (reference sequence). The CDR3 contains 14 residues. V lost 4 bases and J lost 4, with 13 bases in between. The CDR3 protein is CASSSQLGGTEAFF. The CDR3 nucleotides are TGTGCCAGCAGCTCACAATTAGGAGGCACTGAAGCTTTCTTT.

V gene TRBV19 combines with J gene TRBJ1-1; TRBD1 is a possible D gene (5 bases). V lost 6 bases to trimming and J lost 3 bases, with 17 bases between them. CDR1 is LNHDA, CDR2 SQIVND, per germline (reference sequence). The CDR3 consists of 15 residues. The CDR3 DNA sequence: TGTGCCAGTAGGCGGTTTGGGACGGGTCACACTGAAGCTTTCTTT. Its translation: CASRRFGTGHTEAFF. The variable domain in full, completed from reference TRBV19 and TRBJ1-1, reads DGGITQSPKYLFRKEGQNVTLSCEQNLNHDAMYWYRQDPGQGLRLIYYSQIVNDFQKGDIAEGYSVSREKKESFPLTVTSAQKNPTAFYLCASRRFGTGHTEAFFGQGTRLTVV.

The chain is built from TRBV7-9 and TRBJ2-3; 7 bases line up with TRBD1. The CDR3 has 15 residues. After removal of 1 base from V and 3 bases from J, the junction contained 4 bases not matched to a gene. From germline, CDR1 is SEHNR and CDR2 FQNEAQ (reference sequence). Here the CDR3 DNA reads TGTGCCAGCAGCTTAGTGCAGGGGGAAACAGATACGCAGTATTTT. Translated: CASSLVQGETDTQYF.

The chain employs TRBV2 and TRBJ1-1, with 7 bases aligning to TRBD1. Unmatched junction bases numbered 3, after V lost 7 bases and J lost 1 base. This CDR3 has 13 residues. Per germline, CDR1 SNHLY and CDR2 FYNNEI. CDR3: CASIEGANTEAFF. The CDR3 DNA is TGTGCCAGCATTGAGGGGGCGAACACTGAAGCTTTCTTT. The full variable domain, in which reference TRBV2 and TRBJ1-1 provide the parts outside the CDR3, is EPEVTQTPSHQVTQMGQEVILRCVPISNHLYFYWYRQILGQKVEFLVSFYNNEISEKSEIFDDQFSVERPDGSNFTLKIRSTKLEDSAMYFCASIEGANTEAFFGQGTRLTVV.

This sequence joins TRBV14 and TRBJ2-7; TRBD2 aligns across 8 bases. Germline V gene sequence: CDR1 SGHDN, CDR2 FVKESK. With V trimmed by 4 bases and J by 3 bases, 8 bases remained unmatched. This CDR3 region has 15 residues. CDR3 residues: CASSRSLAEFYEQYF. CDR3 in DNA: TGTGCCAGCAGCCGATCACTAGCGGAGTTCTACGAGCAGTACTTC.

The rearrangement uses TRBV6-1 and TRBJ2-7; unclear D gene. Trimming shortened V by 5 bases and J by 2 bases, and 13 bases separated the two germline ends. The CDR3 is 14 amino acids. The germline gives CDR1 MNHNS, CDR2 SASEGT. CDR3 loop: CASSIRSPAYEQYF. The CDR3 DNA reads as TGTGCCAGCAGTATAAGATCCCCTGCCTACGAGCAGTACTTC.

The genes are TRBV5-1 and TRBJ2-7, with 8 bases lining up with TRBD1. J gave up 7 bases and V 1 base, and 7 bases lay outside the gene matches. Germline CDR1 reads SGHRS; CDR2 reads YFSETQ. The CDR3 covers 14 residues. This CDR3 is CASSLTQGAREQYF. CDR3 nucleotide sequence: TGCGCCAGCAGCTTGACGCAGGGGGCGCGAGAGCAGTACTTC.

The V gene is TRBV5-6, the J gene TRBJ2-7; possibly TRBD2 for D (5 bases). Trimming stripped 4 bases from V and 0 bases from J, with 11 bases between. Germline V lookup: CDR1 SGHDT, CDR2 YYEEEE. This CDR3 spans 14 amino acids. Here the CDR3 DNA reads TGTGCCAGCAGCCTACCCCGGGACTCCTACGAGCAGTACTTC. It translates to CASSLPRDSYEQYF. The full variable domain, in which reference TRBV5-6 and TRBJ2-7 provide the parts outside the CDR3, is DAGVTQSPTHLIKTRGQQVTLRCSPKSGHDTVSWYQQALGQGPQFIFQYYEEEERQRGNFPDRFSGHQFPNYSSELNVNALLLGDSALYLCASSLPRDSYEQYFGPGTRLTVT.

This clone appeared a single time. CDR3 DNA: TGTGCCATCAGGGGTAGCGGGGGAGTTTTTGAGCAGTTCTTC. Its translation is CAIRGSGGVFEQFF. The chain combines TRBV10-3 with TRBJ2-1; 9 bases fit TRBD2. Losses at the gene ends were 6 bases for V and 9 bases for J; bases not matched to a gene: 9. The CDR3 runs 14 residues. Germline V gene sequence: CDR1 ENHRY, CDR2 SYGVKD.

The chain combines TRBV2 with TRBJ1-4, with 9 positions matching TRBD1. This CDR3 region has 14 residues. Trimming took 8 bases from V and 5 from J; bases not matched to a gene: 6. CDR1 SNHLY and CDR2 FYNNEI come from the germline V gene. CDR3: CASGPGTGNEKLFF. The CDR3 nucleotides are TGTGCCAGCGGGCCCGGGACAGGGAATGAAAAACTGTTTTTT.

The chain carries TRBV2 and TRBJ1-2; TRBD1 agrees at 8 bases. CDR3 length equals 15 residues. CDR1 is SNHLY, CDR2 FYNNEI, per germline. The V and J ends lost 3 bases and 7 bases, in that order; junction bases with no gene match: 10. CDR3: CASSDPRGRTLGYTF. The CDR3 bases are TGTGCCAGCAGTGACCCCAGGGGGCGAACTCTTGGCTACACCTTC. The whole variable domain, filled in from reference TRBV2 and TRBJ1-2, reads EPEVTQTPSHQVTQMGQEVILRCVPISNHLYFYWYRQILGQKVEFLVSFYNNEISEKSEIFDDQFSVERPDGSNFTLKIRSTKLEDSAMYFCASSDPRGRTLGYTFGSGTRLTVV.

The rearrangement uses TRBV2 and TRBJ2-7; 13 bases fit TRBD2. Germline lookup yields CDR1 SNHLY and CDR2 FYNNEI. V lost 7 bases to trimming and J lost 3 bases; unmatched junction nucleotides: 27. This CDR3 spans 22 amino acids. CDR3 sequence reads: CASKLSGLAGIPETGAIYEQYF. In nucleotides, the CDR3 is TGTGCCAGCAAGCTCTCGGGACTAGCGGGGATCCCCGAGACGGGGGCTATCTACGAGCAGTACTTC.

The rearrangement joins TRBV5-1 to TRBJ2-1; 7 nucleotides line up with TRBD1. This CDR3 has 16 residues. Germline V CDR1 and CDR2: SGHRS, YFSETQ. The trim removed 4 bases at V and 8 bases at J, leaving 15 bases unmatched. The CDR3 nucleotides are TGCGCCAGCAGCCCCTCCGGCAGGGGGTATTTCGATGAGCAGTTCTTC. It yields the protein CASSPSGRGYFDEQFF.